This T cell receptor (beta chain) emerged from a study of control samples from healthy donors and cancer patients (TCRdb year 2020). Regarding this clone: This receptor's antigen is unknown. The sample holds no much larger clone one base away, and base qualities are not on file.

Per the germline V gene, SGHTA is the CDR1 and FQGTGA is the CDR2. Including the terminal cysteine and phenylalanine, the CDR3 comprises 15 residues. CDR3 DNA only is kept here, 45 bases in frame from base 1. V and J are trimmed by 5 bases and 1 base, and the gene matches miss 5 bases of the junction. The method behind the library was the immunoSEQ multiplex PCR assay. TCRdb carries this immuneACCESS record with in-frame sequences only. Its versions omit some clonotypes, under half of them owing to an unresolved V gene in the studies checked, with the rest unexplained. A total of 150,000 to 200,000 clones appear in this sample, 90% of them only once. Jointly, the top ten make up approximately 1.4% of the sample.

This TCR derives from a woman in her 50s in good health. Sequenced material: blood. The chain couples TRBV7-3 to TRBJ2-3, and 8 bases in between align with TRBD2. At the DNA level, the sequence is TGTGCCAGCAGCCGGGGGGGAGAGGGCACAGATACGCAGTATTTT. Translated, this gives CASSRGGEGTDTQYF. Supplemented by the reference TRBV7-3 and TRBJ2-3 proteins around the CDR3, the complete variable domain is GAGVSQTPSNKVTEKGKYVELRCDPISGHTALYWYRQSLGQGPEFLIYFQGTGAADDSGLPNDRFFAVRPEGSVSTLKIQRTERGDSAVYLCASSRGGEGTDTQYFGPGTRLTVL.